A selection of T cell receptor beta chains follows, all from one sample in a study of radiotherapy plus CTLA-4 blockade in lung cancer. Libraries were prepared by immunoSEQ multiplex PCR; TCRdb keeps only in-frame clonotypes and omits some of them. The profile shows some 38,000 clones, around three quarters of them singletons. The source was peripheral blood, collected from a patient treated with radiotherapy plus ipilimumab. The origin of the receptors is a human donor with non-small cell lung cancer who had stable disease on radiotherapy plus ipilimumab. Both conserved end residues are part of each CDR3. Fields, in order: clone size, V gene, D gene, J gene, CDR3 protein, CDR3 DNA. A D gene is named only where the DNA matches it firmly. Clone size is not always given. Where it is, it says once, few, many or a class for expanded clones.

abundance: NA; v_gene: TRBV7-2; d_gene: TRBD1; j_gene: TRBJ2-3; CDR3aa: CASSYRQGSTDTQYF; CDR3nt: TGTGCCAGCAGCTATAGACAGGGATCCACAGATACGCAGTATTTT
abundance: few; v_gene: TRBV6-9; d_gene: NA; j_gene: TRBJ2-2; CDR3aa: CASSVQWELFF; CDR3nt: TGTGCCAGCAGCGTCCAGTGGGAGCTGTTTTTT
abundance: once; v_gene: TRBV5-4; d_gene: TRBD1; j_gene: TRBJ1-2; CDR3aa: CASSVSTGQLVYGYTF; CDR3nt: TGTGCCAGCAGCGTGTCGACGGGACAGCTGGTCTATGGCTACACCTTC
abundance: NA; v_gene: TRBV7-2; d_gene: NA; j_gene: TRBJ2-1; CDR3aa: CASSPGGTALQFF; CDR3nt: TGTGCCAGCAGCCCAGGGGGGACAGCTTTACAGTTCTTC
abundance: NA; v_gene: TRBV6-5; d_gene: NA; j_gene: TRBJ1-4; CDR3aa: CASSSATNEKLFF; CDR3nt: TGTGCCAGCAGTTCCGCAACTAATGAAAAACTGTTTTTT
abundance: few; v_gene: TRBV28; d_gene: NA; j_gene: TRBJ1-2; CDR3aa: CASSFTQGPWTGYTF; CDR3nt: TGTGCCAGCAGTTTCACTCAGGGTCCGTGGACTGGCTACACCTTC
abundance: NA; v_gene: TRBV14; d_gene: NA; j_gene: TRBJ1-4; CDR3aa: CASSQDFSFATNEKLFF; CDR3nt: TGTGCCAGCAGCCAAGATTTTAGTTTTGCAACTAATGAAAAACTGTTTTTT
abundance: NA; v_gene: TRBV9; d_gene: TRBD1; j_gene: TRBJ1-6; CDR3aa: CASSVGGTGRVPLHF; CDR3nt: TGTGCCAGCAGCGTAGGTGGGACAGGAAGAGTACCCCTCCACTTT
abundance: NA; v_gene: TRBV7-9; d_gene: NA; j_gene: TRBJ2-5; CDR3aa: CASSLVWETQYF; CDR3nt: TGTGCCAGCAGCTTAGTTTGGGAGACCCAGTACTTC
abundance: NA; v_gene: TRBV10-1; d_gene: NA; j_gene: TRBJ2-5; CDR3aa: CASSVHRDPGETQYF; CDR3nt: TGCGCCAGCAGCGTCCACCGGGACCCTGGGGAGACCCAGTACTTC
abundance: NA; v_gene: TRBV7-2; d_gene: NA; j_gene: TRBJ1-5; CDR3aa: CASSLSGVGQPQHF; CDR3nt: TGTGCCAGCAGCTTATCAGGGGTCGGTCAGCCCCAGCATTTT
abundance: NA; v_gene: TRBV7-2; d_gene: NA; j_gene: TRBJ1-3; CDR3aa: CASAGESRSGNTIYF; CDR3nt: TGTGCCAGCGCCGGAGAATCCCGCTCTGGAAACACCATATATTTT
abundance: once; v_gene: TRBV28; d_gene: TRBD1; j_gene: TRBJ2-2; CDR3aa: CASSSLDRAGTGELFF; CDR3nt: TGTGCCAGCAGTTCCCTGGACAGGGCGGGAACCGGGGAGCTGTTTTTT
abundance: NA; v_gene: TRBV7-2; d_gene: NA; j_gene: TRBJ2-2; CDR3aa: CASSLMGPTTGELFF; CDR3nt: TGTGCCAGCAGCTTAATGGGTCCGACTACCGGGGAGCTGTTTTTT
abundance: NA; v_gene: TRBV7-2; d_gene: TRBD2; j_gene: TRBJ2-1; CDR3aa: CASSLSGTTPYNEQFF; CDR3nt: TGTGCCAGCAGCTTATCCGGGACTACTCCCTACAATGAGCAGTTCTTC
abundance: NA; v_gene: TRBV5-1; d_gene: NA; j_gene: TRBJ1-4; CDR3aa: CASSPGDREGEKLFF; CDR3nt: TGCGCCAGCAGCCCTGGCGATAGGGAGGGTGAAAAACTGTTTTTT
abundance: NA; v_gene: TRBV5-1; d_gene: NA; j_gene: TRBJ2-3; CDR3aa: CASSPWWGSTDTQYF; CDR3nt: TGCGCCAGCAGCCCTTGGTGGGGAAGCACAGATACGCAGTATTTT
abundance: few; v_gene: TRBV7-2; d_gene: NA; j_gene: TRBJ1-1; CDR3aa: CASSLGRNTEAFF; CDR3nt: TGTGCCAGCAGCTTAGGGAGGAACACTGAAGCTTTCTTT
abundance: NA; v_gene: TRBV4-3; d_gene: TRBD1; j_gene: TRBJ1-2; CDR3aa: CASSQRDRGDYGYTF; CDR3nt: TGCGCCAGCAGCCAAAGGGACAGGGGGGACTATGGCTACACCTTC
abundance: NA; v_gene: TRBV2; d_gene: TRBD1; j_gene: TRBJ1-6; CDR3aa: CASRDYRDRGSPLHF; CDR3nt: TGTGCCAGCAGGGACTATAGGGACAGGGGGTCACCCCTCCACTTT
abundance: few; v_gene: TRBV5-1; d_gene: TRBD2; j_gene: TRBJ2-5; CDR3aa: CASSPWEGETQYF; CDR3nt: TGCGCCAGCAGTCCCTGGGAGGGGGAGACCCAGTACTTC
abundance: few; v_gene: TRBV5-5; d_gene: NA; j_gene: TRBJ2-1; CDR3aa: CASSDWGSSYNEQFF; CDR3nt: TGTGCCAGCAGCGACTGGGGGAGCTCCTACAATGAGCAGTTCTTC
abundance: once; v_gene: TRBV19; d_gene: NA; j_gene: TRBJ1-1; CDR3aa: CASSPPGRRNTEAFF; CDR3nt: TGTGCCAGTAGTCCCCCGGGACGGAGGAACACTGAAGCTTTCTTT
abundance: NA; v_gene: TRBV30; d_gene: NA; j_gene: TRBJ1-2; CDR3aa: CAWTRPANYGYTF; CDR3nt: TGTGCCTGGACAAGACCAGCTAACTATGGCTACACCTTC
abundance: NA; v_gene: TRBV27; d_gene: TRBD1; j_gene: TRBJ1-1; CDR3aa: CASNPNRGRNTEAFF; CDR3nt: TGTGCCAGCAATCCTAACAGGGGGCGGAACACTGAAGCTTTCTTT
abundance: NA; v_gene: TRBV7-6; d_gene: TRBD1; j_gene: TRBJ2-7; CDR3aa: CASSLASGTGIYEQYF; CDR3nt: TGTGCCAGCAGCTTAGCATCCGGGACAGGGATATACGAGCAGTACTTC
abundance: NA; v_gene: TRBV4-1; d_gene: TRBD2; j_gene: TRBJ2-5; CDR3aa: CASSQDSNLAGGQETQYF; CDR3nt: TGCGCCAGCAGCCAAGATTCCAATCTCGCGGGGGGACAAGAGACCCAGTACTTC
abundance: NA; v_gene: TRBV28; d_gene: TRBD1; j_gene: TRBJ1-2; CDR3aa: CASRNGQGYGYTF; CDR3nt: TGTGCCAGCAGGAATGGACAGGGCTATGGCTACACCTTC
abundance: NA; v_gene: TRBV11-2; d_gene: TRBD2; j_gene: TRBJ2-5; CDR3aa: CASSFSGVYQETQYF; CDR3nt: TGTGCCAGCAGCTTTAGCGGGGTATACCAAGAGACCCAGTACTTC
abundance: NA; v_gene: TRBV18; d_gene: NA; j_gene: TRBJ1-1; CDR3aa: CASSPRGAGRNTEAFF; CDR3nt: TGTGCCAGCTCACCAAGAGGGGCAGGGAGGAACACTGAAGCTTTCTTT
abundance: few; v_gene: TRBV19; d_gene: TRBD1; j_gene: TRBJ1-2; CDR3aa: CASSLNPGGQPYGYTF; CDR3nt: TGTGCCAGTAGTCTCAACCCGGGGGGACAGCCCTATGGCTACACCTTC
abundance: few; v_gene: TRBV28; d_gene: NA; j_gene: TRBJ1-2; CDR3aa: CASHDGGRDNYGYTF; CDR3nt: TGTGCCAGCCACGACGGGGGCAGGGACAACTATGGCTACACCTTC
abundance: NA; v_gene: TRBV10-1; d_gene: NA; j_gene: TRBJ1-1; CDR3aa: CASSDTTGGFEAFF; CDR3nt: TGCGCCAGCAGTGATACTACCGGGGGCTTTGAAGCTTTCTTT
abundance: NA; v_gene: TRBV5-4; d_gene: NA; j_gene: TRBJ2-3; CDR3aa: CASSLALQRLNTDTQYF; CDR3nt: TGTGCCAGCAGCTTGGCGTTACAGCGACTAAACACAGATACGCAGTATTTT
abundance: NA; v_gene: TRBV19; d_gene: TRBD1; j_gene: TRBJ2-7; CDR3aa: CASTAGQGAYEQYF; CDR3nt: TGTGCCAGTACCGCCGGACAGGGGGCCTACGAGCAGTACTTC
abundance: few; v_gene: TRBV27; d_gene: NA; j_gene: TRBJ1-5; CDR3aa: CASSLYGVSNQPQHF; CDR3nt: TGTGCCAGCAGTTTATACGGGGTTAGCAATCAGCCCCAGCATTTT
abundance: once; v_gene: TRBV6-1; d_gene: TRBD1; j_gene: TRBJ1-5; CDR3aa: CASGGQGMSNQPQHF; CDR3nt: TGTGCCAGCGGGGGACAGGGGATGAGCAATCAGCCCCAGCATTTT
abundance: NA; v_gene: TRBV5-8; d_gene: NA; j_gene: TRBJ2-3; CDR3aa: CASSSTAQGPQYF; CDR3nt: TGTGCCAGCAGCTCAACGGCACAGGGTCCGCAGTATTTT
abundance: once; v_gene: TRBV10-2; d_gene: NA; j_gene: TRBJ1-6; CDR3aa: CASNQGSRSPLHF; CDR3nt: TGCGCCAGCAATCAGGGGTCTCGTTCACCCCTCCACTTT
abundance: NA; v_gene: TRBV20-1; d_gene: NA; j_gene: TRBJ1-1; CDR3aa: CSASPATEAFF; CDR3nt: TGCAGTGCTAGCCCCGCGACTGAAGCTTTCTTT
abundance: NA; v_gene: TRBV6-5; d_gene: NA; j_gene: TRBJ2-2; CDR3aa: CASSYTPLTGELFF; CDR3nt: TGTGCCAGCAGTTACACCCCCCTCACCGGGGAGCTGTTTTTT
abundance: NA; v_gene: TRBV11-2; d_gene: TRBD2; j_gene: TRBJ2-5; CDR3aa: CASSTGLEETQYF; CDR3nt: TGTGCCAGCAGCACCGGACTAGAAGAGACCCAGTACTTC
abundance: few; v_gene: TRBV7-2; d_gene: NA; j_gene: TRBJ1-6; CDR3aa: CASSFRMGSSYNSPLHF; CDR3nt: TGTGCCAGCAGCTTCCGGATGGGGAGCTCCTATAATTCACCCCTCCACTTT
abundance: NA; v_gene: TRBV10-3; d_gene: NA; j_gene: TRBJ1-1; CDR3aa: CAVNGVNTEAFF; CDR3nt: TGTGCCGTAAACGGGGTTAACACTGAAGCTTTCTTT
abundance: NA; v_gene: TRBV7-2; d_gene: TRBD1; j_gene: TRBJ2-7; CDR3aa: CASSPGPDRFSYEQYF; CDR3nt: TGTGCCAGCAGCCCAGGGCCGGACAGGTTCTCCTACGAGCAGTACTTC
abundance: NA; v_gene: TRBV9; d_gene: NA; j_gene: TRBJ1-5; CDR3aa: CASSVNSNQPQHF; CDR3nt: TGTGCCAGCAGCGTAAATAGCAATCAGCCCCAGCATTTT
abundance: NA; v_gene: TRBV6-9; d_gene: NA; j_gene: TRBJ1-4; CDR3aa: CASSSPPLEKLFF; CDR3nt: TGTGCCAGCAGTTCCCCCCCCCTTGAAAAACTGTTTTTT
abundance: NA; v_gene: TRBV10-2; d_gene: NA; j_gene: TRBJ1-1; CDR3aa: CASSLDGNTEAFF; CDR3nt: TGCGCCAGCAGTCTCGACGGGAACACTGAAGCTTTCTTT
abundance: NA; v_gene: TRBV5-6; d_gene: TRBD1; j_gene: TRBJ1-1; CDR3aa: CASSPPTGINTEAFF; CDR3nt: TGTGCCAGCAGCCCACCGACAGGGATAAATACTGAAGCTTTCTTT